This T cell receptor beta chain was recovered during a study of blood T cells in healthy people across ages. Study details: About one barcoded beta molecule per two T cells was captured by template switching. Whole-study results and caveats: Among long-lived donors, naive CD4+ cells were more numerous and diversity higher than in aged donors.

Turning to this clonotype: Its matching antigen is unknown.

The germline CDR1 and CDR2 sequences are SGHDN and FVKESK. The V and J ends lost 3 bases and 4 bases respectively, with 10 bases between them. This CDR3 comprises 14 residues. The authors ran a second PCR of roughly 6 to 12 cycles using a sample-barcoded 5' primer and a J-beta primer mix. TCRdb itself ran the 5' RACE reads through MiXCR, one entry per CDR3 protein. The table lists about 780,000 distinct CDR3 sequences, about 42% of them singletons, with less than 20% in the top ten. This chain joins TRBV14 and TRBJ2-1, with D perhaps TRBD1 (5 bases). The specimen was blood. The source is a man of 80 years or more in good health. The chain's CDR3 is CASSHQGRYNEQFF. DNA for the CDR3: TGTGCCAGCAGCCACCAGGGTCGATACAATGAGCAGTTCTTC.